These 17 T cell receptor beta chains were all obtained from the same sample, sequenced in a study of T cell repertoires in cytomegalovirus infection. TCRdb used MiXCR to reprocess the reads, holding one entry per CDR3 protein. This table has roughly 120,000 distinct CDR3 sequences, 30% appearing once. These TCRs' antigens remain unknown. Sequenced here: CD8+ T cells from cultured PBMCs, sampled from culture after CMV antigen stimulation. Receptor source: a human donor in good health (CMV status not recorded). Some clones in this sample may be carry-over from other donors' samples.

V usage is TRBV7-9 and J usage is TRBJ1-4; TRBD1 matches at 8 bases. This CDR3 is 14 amino acids long. Germline CDR1 SEHNR, CDR2 FQNEAQ (reference sequence). J was trimmed by 10 bases and V by 4 bases; bases with no gene match: 8. CDR3 residues: CASSSGTGRGKLFF. The DNA for the CDR3 is TGTGCCAGCAGCTCGGGGACAGGCAGGGGAAAACTGTTTTTT.

This clonotype turned up a few times. The rearrangement joins TRBV12-3 or TRBV12-4 to TRBJ2-7, with unresolved D. V was cut by 3 bases and J by 2 bases, with 14 bases left in between. The CDR3 has 15 residues. This CDR3 reads CASSFSSDAPYEQYF. Written as DNA, the CDR3 is TGTGCCAGCAGTTTCTCGTCCGACGCACCCTACGAGCAGTACTTC.

This clonotype was counted only a few times. V usage is TRBV28 and J usage is TRBJ1-5; D possibly corresponds to TRBD1 (5 bases). Trimming shortened V by 4 bases and J by 3 bases, and 16 bases separated the two germline ends. The length of the CDR3 is 16 residues. Per germline, CDR1 MDHEN and CDR2 SYDVKM. The CDR3 protein is CASSWGVEGTNQPQHF. DNA for the CDR3: TGTGCCAGCAGTTGGGGGGTTGAGGGGACCAATCAGCCCCAGCATTTT.

The chain joins TRBV12-3 or TRBV12-4 to TRBJ1-2; 7 bases map to TRBD1. V shed 6 bases, J shed 3 bases, and the junction held 4 bases outside the gene matches. This CDR3 is 13 amino acids long. CDR3 nucleotide sequence: TGTGCCAGCAGCATAGGGACAGACTATGGCTACACCTTC. Translated, it gives CASSIGTDYGYTF.

This chain connects TRBV5-4 to TRBJ2-7; tentatively, D is TRBD1 or TRBD2 (5 bases each). The CDR3 is made up of 15 amino acids. Trimming stripped 0 bases from V and 3 bases from J, with 13 bases between. Per germline, CDR1 SGHNT and CDR2 YYREEE (reference sequence). CDR3 loop: CASSLVFGANYEQYF. The CDR3 DNA sequence: TGTGCCAGCAGCTTGGTGTTCGGGGCAAACTACGAGCAGTACTTC.

This clonotype was recorded many times. The genes are TRBV5-6 and TRBJ2-7; D perhaps matches TRBD2 (6 bases). This CDR3 is 12 amino acids long. Germline V gene sequence: CDR1 SGHDT, CDR2 YYEEEE. The V and J ends lost 7 bases and 4 bases respectively, with 12 bases between them. The CDR3 DNA follows: TGTGCCAGCTCGGCGGGGTCTTACGAGCAGTACTTC. Amino acids: CASSAGSYEQYF. Variable domain in full (rest from reference TRBV5-6 and TRBJ2-7): DAGVTQSPTHLIKTRGQQVTLRCSPKSGHDTVSWYQQALGQGPQFIFQYYEEEERQRGNFPDRFSGHQFPNYSSELNVNALLLGDSALYLCASSAGSYEQYFGPGTRLTVT.

This clonotype was observed at least ten times. The chain links TRBV20-1 to TRBJ1-6, with 8 bases fitting TRBD1. Germline V lookup: CDR1 DFQATT, CDR2 SNEGSKA (reference sequence). CDR3 size: 16 residues. The V gene end was trimmed by 0 bases and the J gene end by 7 bases; junction bases not matched to a gene: 8. This CDR3 is CSARDTIRQGNSPLHF. In nucleotides, the CDR3 is TGCAGTGCTAGAGATACCATCCGACAGGGGAATTCACCCCTCCACTTT.

The chain uses TRBV11-1 and TRBJ2-2; D assignment may be TRBD1 or TRBD2 (6 bases each). The CDR3 spans 16 residues. Germline V gives CDR1 SGHAT, CDR2 FQDESV (reference sequence). CDR3 amino acids: CYTSLDRGASPEELFF. CDR3 sequence (DNA): TGTTATACCAGCTTAGATAGGGGGGCCTCTCCAGAGGAGCTGTTTTTT.

The chain carries TRBV2 and TRBJ2-5; D is ambiguous. The V and J ends lost 3 bases and 5 bases respectively, with 16 bases between them. Per the germline V gene, CDR1 is SNHLY and CDR2 is FYNNEI. The CDR3 consists of 15 residues. CDR3 sequence (DNA): TGTGCCAGCAGTGAGTTCAGCCCCCTGTGGGAGACCCAGTACTTC. It codes for CASSEFSPLWETQYF.

This clonotype has a handful of counts. The rearrangement uses TRBV6-5 and TRBJ2-7, with 10 bases aligning to TRBD2. Germline CDR1 MNHEY, CDR2 SVGAGI. This CDR3 is 15 amino acids long. J was trimmed by 2 bases and V by 6 bases; bases with no gene match: 7. DNA of the CDR3: TGTGCCAGCAGCCACACTAGCGGGGTCCCCTACGAGCAGTACTTC. It specifies CASSHTSGVPYEQYF.

In this sample, this clonotype turned up a few times. This sequence joins TRBV7-8 and TRBJ1-1; 7 bases are a match to TRBD1. CDR1 SGHVS and CDR2 FQNEAQ come from the germline V gene. V gave up 2 bases and J gave up 2 bases; unmatched junction bases: 2. CDR3 length: 14 residues. CDR3 residues: CASSLRDRNTEAFF. CDR3 nucleotides: TGTGCCAGCAGCTTAAGGGACAGAAACACTGAAGCTTTCTTT.

This clonotype has a handful of counts. The J gene is TRBJ2-3, the V gene TRBV28; 9 nucleotides match TRBD1. The trim removed 8 bases at V and 3 bases at J, leaving 9 bases unmatched. The CDR3 runs 15 residues. Germline lookup yields CDR1 MDHEN and CDR2 SYDVKM. CDR3 sequence (DNA): TGTGCCAGCGAAACAGGGGGCCTCCCGACAGATACGCAGTATTTT. This encodes CASETGGLPTDTQYF.

As to this clonotype: A clone one base away is much larger, so this may be a read error. The chain is built from TRBV11-3 and TRBJ1-5; 10 bases match TRBD1. This CDR3 spans 17 amino acids. CDR1 is SGHNT and CDR2 is YENEEA in the germline V gene. For the CDR3, the DNA is TGTGCCGGCAGCTGGGGACAGGGGCTGTATAGCAATCAGCCCCAGCATTTT. Translating it yields CAGSWGQGLYSNQPQHF.

The genes are TRBV18 and TRBJ2-1, with TRBD1 matching 7 bases. Per the germline V gene, CDR1 is KGHSH and CDR2 is LQKENI. With V trimmed by 4 bases and J by 6 bases, 18 bases remained unmatched. CDR3 length: 18 residues. The CDR3 is CASSLLIRQGASLNEQFF. CDR3 nucleotides: TGTGCCAGCTCACTTCTAATCCGACAGGGTGCCTCCCTCAATGAGCAGTTCTTC. Together with reference TRBV18 and TRBJ2-1, the CDR3 gives the full variable domain: NAGVMQNPRHLVRRRGQEARLRCSPMKGHSHVYWYRQLPEEGLKFMVYLQKENIIDESGMPKERFSAEFPKEGPSILRIQQVVRGDSAAYFCASSLLIRQGASLNEQFFGPGTRLTVL.

This clonotype has only a few counts. The chain carries TRBV5-1 and TRBJ2-2, with 9 bases matching TRBD1. This CDR3 is 15 amino acids long. The V gene end was trimmed by 3 bases and the J gene end by 6 bases; junction bases not matched to a gene: 6. Germline CDR1 reads SGHRS; CDR2 reads YFSETQ. Here the CDR3 DNA reads TGCGCCAGCAGCTACGACAGGGGGACCCCCGGGGAGCTGTTTTTT. This encodes CASSYDRGTPGELFF.

The chain joins TRBV2 to TRBJ1-3; the D is unclear. This CDR3 has 15 residues. Trimming took off 3 bases at V and 2 bases at J, with 11 bases between the two ends. Germline lookup yields CDR1 SNHLY and CDR2 FYNNEI. DNA of the CDR3: TGTGCCAGCAGTGAGGACTTTGGGCCTGGAAACACCATATATTTT. Protein: CASSEDFGPGNTIYF.

The chain is built from TRBV7-6 and TRBJ1-3; possible D gene TRBD1, 5 bases. This CDR3 is 14 amino acids long. Germline V gives CDR1 SGHVS, CDR2 FNYEAQ. With 5 bases removed from V and 4 bases from J, the gap between germline ends came to 12 bases. CDR3 coding DNA: TGTGCCAGCAGCCCACGGTCAGGGGGAAACACCATATATTTT. It is translated as CASSPRSGGNTIYF.